This TCR gamma chain was obtained from a study of human gamma delta and Vdelta1 T cells (dated by TCRdb to 2017 to 2018). Regarding the research as a whole: Delta One T cells, Vd1+ gamma-delta T cells, were investigated in the study as cytotoxic effectors against acute myeloid leukemia.

Receptor libraries were prepared by PCR. The sample was run on an Illumina MiSeq. After TCRdb called clones again from the public reads with CATT, rows with identical DNA were merged. The sample data list 400 to 500 gamma-chain clones, and about 4% of these were observed just once. The ten largest clones add up to just over 90% of the sample. The CDR3 measures 11 amino acids from cysteine to phenylalanine. Here the CDR3 DNA is all that survives: 33 bases in frame from base 1. The germline V gene (reference sequence) sets CDR1 to GITISATS and CDR2 to ISYDGTV. Relative to germline, V is missing 11 bases and J is missing 10 bases, with 14 bases of the junction outside any gene match. As regards this clone: Its antigen is currently not known. A read error is possible here, since a much larger clone lies one base away.

The sequence was collected from a human donor in good health. Specimen: differentiated CD27- Vdelta1 gamma-delta T cells from blood. The chain employs TRGV9 and TRGJ1 or TRGJ2. In nucleotides, the sequence is TGTGCCTGGGGGGATGTTGGCAAGAAACTCTTT. Its protein product is CAWGDVGKKLF.